This T cell receptor (beta chain) comes out of a study of patients and donors after allogeneic stem cell transplantation. TCRdb re-called the RT-PCR reads through MiXCR, storing one row per CDR3 protein. The profile shows about 200,000 distinct CDR3 sequences, less than 45% of them singletons. Germline V gene sequence: CDR1 MNHEY, CDR2 SVGEGT. Trimming left V 0 bases short and J 4 bases short, with 14 bases between. The CDR3 is 16 amino acids. This clonotype was obtained from a human donor who was either an allogeneic HSCT recipient or a stem cell or donor lymphocyte infusion donor (not recorded which). It is not recorded whose cells these are; they may come from a transplant donor. The V call is TRBV6-2 or TRBV6-3, the J call TRBJ2-3; D unclear. Sequencing input: blood, either unsorted or a sorted T cell fraction (not recorded which). For the CDR3, the DNA is TGTGCCAGCAGTTACTCGCCTTTACGCAGTTCAGATACGCAGTATTTT. It specifies CASSYSPLRSSDTQYF.